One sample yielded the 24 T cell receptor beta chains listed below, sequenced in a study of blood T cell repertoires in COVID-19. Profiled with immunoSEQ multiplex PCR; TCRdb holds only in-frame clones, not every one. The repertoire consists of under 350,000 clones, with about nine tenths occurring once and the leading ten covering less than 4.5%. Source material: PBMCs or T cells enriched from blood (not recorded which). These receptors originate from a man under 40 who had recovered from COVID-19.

CDR3 sequence: CAWSNPGGGNEKLFF. The CDR3 bases are TGTGCCTGGAGTAACCCGGGGGGAGGGAATGAAAAACTGTTTTTT. The chain couples TRBV30 to TRBJ1-4; tentatively, D is TRBD1 (5 bases). This CDR3 is 15 amino acids long. Looked up from germline, CDR1 is GTSNPN and CDR2 is SVGIG (reference sequence). Trimming pared 2 bases from V and 5 bases from J, leaving 15 bases between.

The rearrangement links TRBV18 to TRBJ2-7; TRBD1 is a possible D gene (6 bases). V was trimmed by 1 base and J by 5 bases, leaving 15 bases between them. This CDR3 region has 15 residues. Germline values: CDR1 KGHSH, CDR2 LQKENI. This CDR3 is CASSPLSPAGDEQYF. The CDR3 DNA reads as TGTGCCAGCTCACCACTATCCCCGGCAGGGGACGAGCAGTACTTC. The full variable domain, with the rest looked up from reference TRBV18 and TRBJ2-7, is NAGVMQNPRHLVRRRGQEARLRCSPMKGHSHVYWYRQLPEEGLKFMVYLQKENIIDESGMPKERFSAEFPKEGPSILRIQQVVRGDSAAYFCASSPLSPAGDEQYFGPGTRLTVT.

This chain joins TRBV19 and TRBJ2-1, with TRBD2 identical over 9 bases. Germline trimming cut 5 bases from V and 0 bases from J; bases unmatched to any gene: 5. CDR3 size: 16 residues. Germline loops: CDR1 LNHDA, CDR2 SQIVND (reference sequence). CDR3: CASSPRGGGSYNEQFF. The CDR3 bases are TGTGCCAGTAGTCCTCGCGGGGGGGGCTCCTACAATGAGCAGTTCTTC.

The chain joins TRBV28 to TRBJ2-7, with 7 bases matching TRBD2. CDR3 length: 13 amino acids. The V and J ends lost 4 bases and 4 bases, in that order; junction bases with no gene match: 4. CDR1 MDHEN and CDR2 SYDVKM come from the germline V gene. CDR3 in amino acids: CASSSPSGYEQYF. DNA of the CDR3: TGTGCCAGCAGTTCACCTAGCGGATACGAGCAGTACTTC.

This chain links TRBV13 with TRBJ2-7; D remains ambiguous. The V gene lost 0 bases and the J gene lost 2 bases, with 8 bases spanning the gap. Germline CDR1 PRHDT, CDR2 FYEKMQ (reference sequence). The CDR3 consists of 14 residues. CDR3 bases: TGTGCCAGCAGCTTAGGACAGCCCCCCTACGAGCAGTACTTC. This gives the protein CASSLGQPPYEQYF.

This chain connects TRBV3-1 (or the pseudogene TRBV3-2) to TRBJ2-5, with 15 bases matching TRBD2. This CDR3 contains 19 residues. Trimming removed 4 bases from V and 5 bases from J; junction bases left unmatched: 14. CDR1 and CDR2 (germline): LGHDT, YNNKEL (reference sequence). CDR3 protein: CASSPPGGLAGGRSETQYF. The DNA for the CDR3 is TGTGCCAGCAGCCCCCCAGGGGGACTAGCGGGGGGCAGGAGTGAGACCCAGTACTTC.

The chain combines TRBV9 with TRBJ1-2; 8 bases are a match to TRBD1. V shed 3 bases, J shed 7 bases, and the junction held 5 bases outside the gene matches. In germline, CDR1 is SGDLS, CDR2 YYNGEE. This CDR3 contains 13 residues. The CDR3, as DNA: TGTGCCAGCAGCGGGACAGGGTTAGGTGGCTACACCTTC. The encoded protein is CASSGTGLGGYTF.

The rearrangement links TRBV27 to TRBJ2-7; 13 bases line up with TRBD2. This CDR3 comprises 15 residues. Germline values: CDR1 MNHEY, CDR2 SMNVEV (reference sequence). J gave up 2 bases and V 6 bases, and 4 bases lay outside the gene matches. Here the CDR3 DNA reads TGTGCCAGCAGAGGCGGGACTAGCGGGACCTACGAGCAGTACTTC. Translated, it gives CASRGGTSGTYEQYF.

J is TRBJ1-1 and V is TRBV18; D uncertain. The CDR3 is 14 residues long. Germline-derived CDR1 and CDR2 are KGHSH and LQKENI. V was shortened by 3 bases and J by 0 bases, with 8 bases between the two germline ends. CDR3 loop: CASSPQRLNTEAFF. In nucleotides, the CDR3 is TGTGCCAGCTCACCGCAGAGGTTGAACACTGAAGCTTTCTTT.

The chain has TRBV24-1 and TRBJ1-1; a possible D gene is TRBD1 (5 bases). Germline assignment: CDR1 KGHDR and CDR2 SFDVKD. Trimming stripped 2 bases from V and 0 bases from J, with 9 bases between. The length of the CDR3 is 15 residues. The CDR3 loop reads CATSDSTDLNTEAFF. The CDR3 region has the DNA TGTGCCACCAGTGATTCGACAGATTTGAACACTGAAGCTTTCTTT.

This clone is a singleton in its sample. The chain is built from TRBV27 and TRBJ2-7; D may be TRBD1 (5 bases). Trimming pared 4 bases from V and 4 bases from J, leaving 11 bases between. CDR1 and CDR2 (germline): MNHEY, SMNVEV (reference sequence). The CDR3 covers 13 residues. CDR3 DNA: TGTGCCAGCAGTTATCAGGGTGGGTACGAGCAGTACTTC. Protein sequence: CASSYQGGYEQYF.

The CDR3 loop reads CASSLDGQGAAFF. For the CDR3, the DNA is TGTGCCAGCAGCTTAGATGGACAGGGGGCCGCTTTCTTT. The chain has TRBV7-9 and TRBJ1-1; 11 bases are a match to TRBD1. This CDR3 has 13 amino acids. V trimming: 1 base; J trimming: 11 bases; junction bases outside the gene matches: 3. Per the germline V gene, CDR1 is SEHNR and CDR2 is FQNEAQ (reference sequence).

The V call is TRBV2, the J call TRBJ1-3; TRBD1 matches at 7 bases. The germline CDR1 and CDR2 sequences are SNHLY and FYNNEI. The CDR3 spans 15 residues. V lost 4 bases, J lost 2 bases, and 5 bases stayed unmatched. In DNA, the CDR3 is TGTGCCAGCAGTGGGATACAGGGGACTGGAAACACCATATATTTT. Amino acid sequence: CASSGIQGTGNTIYF.

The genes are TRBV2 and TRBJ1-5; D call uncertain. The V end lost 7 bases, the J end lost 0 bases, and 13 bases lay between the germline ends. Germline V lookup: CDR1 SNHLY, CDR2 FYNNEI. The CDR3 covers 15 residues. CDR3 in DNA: TGTGCCAGCAACGGAGGCGGATATAGCAATCAGCCCCAGCATTTT. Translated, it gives CASNGGGYSNQPQHF.

CDR3 protein: CASKGTGDNEQFF. CDR3 coding DNA: TGTGCCAGTAAAGGGACAGGGGACAATGAGCAGTTCTTC. The V and J genes are TRBV19 and TRBJ2-1; the match to TRBD1 covers 10 bases. CDR3 length: 13 amino acids. J lost 5 bases, V lost 7 bases, and 2 bases had no gene match. Germline loops: CDR1 LNHDA, CDR2 SQIVND (reference sequence).

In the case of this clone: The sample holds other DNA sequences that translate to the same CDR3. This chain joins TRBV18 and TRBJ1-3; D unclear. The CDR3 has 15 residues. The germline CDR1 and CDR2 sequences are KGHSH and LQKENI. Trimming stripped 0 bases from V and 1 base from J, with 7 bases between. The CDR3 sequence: CASSPPSRSGNTIYF. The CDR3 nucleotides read TGTGCCAGCTCACCACCGTCCAGATCTGGAAACACCATATATTTT.

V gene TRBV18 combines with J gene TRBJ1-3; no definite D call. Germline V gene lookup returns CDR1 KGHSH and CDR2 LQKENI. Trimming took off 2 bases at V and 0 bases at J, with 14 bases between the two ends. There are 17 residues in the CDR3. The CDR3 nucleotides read TGTGCCAGCTCACCAACAAGGGCCGGGAGCTCTGGAAACACCATATATTTT. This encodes CASSPTRAGSSGNTIYF.

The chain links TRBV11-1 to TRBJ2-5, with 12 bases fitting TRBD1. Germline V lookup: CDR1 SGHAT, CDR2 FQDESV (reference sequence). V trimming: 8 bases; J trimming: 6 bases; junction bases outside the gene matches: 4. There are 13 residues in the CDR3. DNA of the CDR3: TGTGCCAGCCGGGGACAGGGGGCGAAGACCCAGTACTTC. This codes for CASRGQGAKTQYF.

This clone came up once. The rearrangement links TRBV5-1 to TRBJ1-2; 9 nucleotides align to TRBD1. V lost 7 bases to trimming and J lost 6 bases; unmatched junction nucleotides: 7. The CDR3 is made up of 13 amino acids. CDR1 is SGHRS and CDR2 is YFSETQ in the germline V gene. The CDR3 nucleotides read TGCGCCAGCTCCCCCGGGACAGGGAATGGCTACACCTTC. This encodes CASSPGTGNGYTF.

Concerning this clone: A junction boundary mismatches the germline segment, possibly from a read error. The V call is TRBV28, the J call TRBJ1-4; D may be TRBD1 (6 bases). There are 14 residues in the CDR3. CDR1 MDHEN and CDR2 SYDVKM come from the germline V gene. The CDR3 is CASSLGGAKEKLFF. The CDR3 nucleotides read TGTGCCAGCAGTTTAGGGGGGGCTAAAGAAAAACTGTTTTTT.

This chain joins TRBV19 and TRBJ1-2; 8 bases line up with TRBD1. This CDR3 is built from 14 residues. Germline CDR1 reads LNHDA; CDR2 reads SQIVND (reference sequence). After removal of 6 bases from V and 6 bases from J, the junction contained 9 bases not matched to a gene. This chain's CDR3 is CASSLMMTGDGYTF. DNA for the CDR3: TGTGCCAGTAGCCTAATGATGACAGGGGATGGCTACACCTTC. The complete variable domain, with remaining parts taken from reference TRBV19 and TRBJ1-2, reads DGGITQSPKYLFRKEGQNVTLSCEQNLNHDAMYWYRQDPGQGLRLIYYSQIVNDFQKGDIAEGYSVSREKKESFPLTVTSAQKNPTAFYLCASSLMMTGDGYTFGSGTRLTVV.

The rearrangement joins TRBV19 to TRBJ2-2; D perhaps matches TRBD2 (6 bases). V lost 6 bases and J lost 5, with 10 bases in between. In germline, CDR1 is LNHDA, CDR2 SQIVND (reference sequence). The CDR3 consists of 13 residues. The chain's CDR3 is CASRARETGELFF. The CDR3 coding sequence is TGTGCCAGTAGGGCCCGGGAGACCGGGGAGCTGTTTTTT.

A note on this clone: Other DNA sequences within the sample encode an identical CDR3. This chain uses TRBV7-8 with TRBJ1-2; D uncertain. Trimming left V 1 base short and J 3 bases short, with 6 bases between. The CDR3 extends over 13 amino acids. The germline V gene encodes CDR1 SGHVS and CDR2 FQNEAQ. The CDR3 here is CASSLDVDYGYTF. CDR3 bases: TGTGCCAGCAGCTTAGATGTCGACTATGGCTACACCTTC.

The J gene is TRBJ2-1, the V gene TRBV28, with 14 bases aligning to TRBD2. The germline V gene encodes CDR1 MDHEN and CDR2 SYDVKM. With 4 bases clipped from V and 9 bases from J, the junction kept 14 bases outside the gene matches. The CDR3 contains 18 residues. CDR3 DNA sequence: TGTGCCAGCAGTTCTATTAGAGCGGGGACTAGCGGGAGAGGTGAGCAGTTCTTC. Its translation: CASSSIRAGTSGRGEQFF.